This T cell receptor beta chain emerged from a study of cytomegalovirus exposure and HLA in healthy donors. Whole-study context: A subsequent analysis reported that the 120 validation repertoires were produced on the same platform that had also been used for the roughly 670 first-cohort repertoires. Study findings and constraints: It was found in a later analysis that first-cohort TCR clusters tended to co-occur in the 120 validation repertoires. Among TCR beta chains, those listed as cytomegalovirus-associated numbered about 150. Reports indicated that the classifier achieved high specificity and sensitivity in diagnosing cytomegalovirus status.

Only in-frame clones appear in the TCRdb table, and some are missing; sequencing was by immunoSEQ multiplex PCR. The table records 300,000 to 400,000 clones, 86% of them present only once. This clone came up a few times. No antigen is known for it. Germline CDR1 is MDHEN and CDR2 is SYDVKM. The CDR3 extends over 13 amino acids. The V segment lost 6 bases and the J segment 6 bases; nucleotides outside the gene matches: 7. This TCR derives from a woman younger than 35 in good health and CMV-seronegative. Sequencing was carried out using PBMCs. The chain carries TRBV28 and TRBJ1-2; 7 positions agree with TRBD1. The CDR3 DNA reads TGTGCCAGCAGCCTGACAGGGAAAGATGGCTACACCTTC. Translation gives CASSLTGKDGYTF.